A selection of T cell receptor beta chains follows, all from one sample in a study of shared clonotypes between healthy human individuals. Data came from immunoSEQ multiplex PCR; TCRdb stores just in-frame clones and leaves some out. This repertoire shows approximately 530,000 clones, approximately 95% found once; its top ten account for about 0.064%. Sequenced material: naive CD4+ T cells sorted from blood. The receptors derive from a woman in her 30s in good health. CDR3s include the opening cysteine and the closing phenylalanine or tryptophan. Clone size is given for some rows only: seen once, a few or many times, or a class if the clone is expanded.

v_call,j_call,clone_size,cdr3_aa
TRBV27,TRBJ2-7,NA,CASRGMTRAYEQYF
TRBV18,TRBJ2-7,NA,CASSRGLAGEREQYF
TRBV4-1,TRBJ2-7,NA,CASSQGRGTGSYEQYF
TRBV7-2,TRBJ1-5,NA,CASSRSRVSNQPQHF
TRBV4-1,TRBJ1-4,NA,CASSRSGTGFSTNEKLFF
TRBV2,TRBJ2-3,NA,CASSGAGVSTDTQYF
TRBV6-1,TRBJ2-1,NA,CASRGLAESYNEQFF
TRBV6-6,TRBJ2-7,NA,CASSSTYEQYF
TRBV5-5,TRBJ1-1,NA,CASSLTSNTEAFF
TRBV5-6,TRBJ1-5,NA,CASSKTGRSNQPQHF
TRBV29-1,TRBJ1-2,NA,CSVEDRGNYGYTF
TRBV5-6,TRBJ2-5,NA,CASRNGDGTQYF
TRBV10-2,TRBJ1-2,once,CASSRGTANYGYTF
TRBV29-1,TRBJ2-7,NA,CSVSPPGAWGEQYF
TRBV28,TRBJ2-2,NA,CASSQTPGLKLTGELFF
TRBV11-2,TRBJ1-3,NA,CASSAGQASAGSGNTIYF
TRBV5-4,TRBJ2-3,NA,CASSRGLAELSTDTQYF
TRBV6-6,TRBJ2-3,NA,CASSTASRGDTQYF
TRBV2,TRBJ1-5,NA,CASCAGEDGQPQHF
TRBV28,TRBJ1-3,NA,CASSLPGISGNTIYF